This entry describes one T cell receptor beta chain. This sample was included in a study of blood T cell repertoires in COVID-19. Looked up from germline, CDR1 is MNHEY and CDR2 is SMNVEV (reference sequence). This CDR3 spans 13 amino acids. Trimming removed 7 bases at V and 3 bases at J, with 10 bases between. Study processing details: Amplification with reference gene primers provided the estimates of nucleated cell counts. The repertoire was sequenced with immunoSEQ multiplex PCR; TCRdb's copy has only in-frame clones and lacks some. V, J and clone size derive from that table, while D and trimming were established from the DNA sequence. The table includes a few hundred thousand clones, around 90% detected once.

This sequence originates from a woman aged 40 to 49 who had recovered from COVID-19. The rearrangement joins TRBV27 to TRBJ1-5; the D is unclear. The sample taken for sequencing was peripheral blood. The CDR3 bases are TGTGCCAGCACAATGGGCTACAATCAGCCCCAGCATTTT. Translated: CASTMGYNQPQHF.